The source of this T cell receptor beta chain is a study of blood T cells in healthy people across ages. The study, taken as a whole, reports: Per-million-T-cell TCR beta diversity fell roughly linearly with age. Strong correlation linked observed beta diversity and percent naive T cells.

Together with a sample-barcoded 5' primer, a J-beta primer mix was included in a second PCR lasting roughly 6 to 12 cycles. Every molecule of cDNA carried a tag from a template-switch adaptor with 12 random nucleotides. TCRdb analysed the 5' RACE reads with MiXCR anew, one entry per CDR3 protein. The repertoire holds 1.5 million to 2 million distinct CDR3 sequences, with roughly 52% as singletons. V was shortened by 2 bases and J by 1 base, with 11 bases between the two germline ends. This CDR3 comprises 15 residues. Germline loops: CDR1 SGHTA, CDR2 FQGNSA. As for this clonotype: Its antigen is still unknown.

Input material: blood. The rearrangement joins TRBV7-2 to TRBJ1-1; weak D call: TRBD1 (5 bases). The clonotype originates from a woman aged 40 to 50 in good health. CDR3 sequence reads: CASSLRGNANTEAFF. The CDR3 region has the DNA TGTGCCAGCAGCTTACGGGGGAACGCGAACACTGAAGCTTTCTTT.